Detailed here is one T cell receptor beta chain. The antigen is undetermined. The primer mix had 60 Vbeta and 13 Jbeta primers. Here immunoSEQ multiplex PCR was the method, and the copy in TCRdb shows in-frame clones only, minus some. This sample has roughly 160,000 clones; 65% to 80% occur once, and the top ten carry 3% to 3.5%. The data were taken from a study of cytomegalovirus exposure and HLA in healthy donors. In germline, CDR1 is MNHEY, CDR2 SMNVEV (reference sequence). With V trimmed by 5 bases and J by 0 bases, 6 bases remained unmatched. This CDR3 comprises 16 residues. General study results and limits: In vitro assays verified that three CMV-associated chains recognized CMV antigens specifically. Later, an analysis found that common viral pathogens appeared to be linked with several of the most significant clusters. Of the V segments, some could not be distinguished, including TRBV6-2 and TRBV6-3, and were excluded. In a later analysis, V- and J-gene trimming of beta chains associated with a DCLRE1C missense variant, replicated independently.

The clonotype comes from a woman between 50 and 59 years old in good health and CMV-seropositive. V gene TRBV27 combines with J gene TRBJ2-2; TRBD1 agrees at 7 bases. The sequencing input was PBMCs. The CDR3 loop is CASSPLGTANTGELFF. The CDR3 nucleotides read TGTGCCAGCAGTCCTCTCGGGACAGCGAACACCGGGGAGCTGTTTTTT.